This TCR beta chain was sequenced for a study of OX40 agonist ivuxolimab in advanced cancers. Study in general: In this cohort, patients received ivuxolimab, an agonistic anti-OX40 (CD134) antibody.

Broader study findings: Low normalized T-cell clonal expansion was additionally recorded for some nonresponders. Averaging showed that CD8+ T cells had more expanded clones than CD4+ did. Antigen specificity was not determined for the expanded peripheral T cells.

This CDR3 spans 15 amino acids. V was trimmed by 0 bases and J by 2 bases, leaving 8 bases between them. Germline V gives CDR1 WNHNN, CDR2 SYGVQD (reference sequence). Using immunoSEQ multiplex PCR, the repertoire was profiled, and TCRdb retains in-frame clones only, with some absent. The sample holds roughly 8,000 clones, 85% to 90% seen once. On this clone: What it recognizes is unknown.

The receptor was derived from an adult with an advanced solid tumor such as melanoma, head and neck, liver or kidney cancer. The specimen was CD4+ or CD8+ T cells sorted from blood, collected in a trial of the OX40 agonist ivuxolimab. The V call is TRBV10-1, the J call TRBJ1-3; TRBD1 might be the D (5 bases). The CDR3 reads CASSESRVPGNTIYF. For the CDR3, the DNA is TGCGCCAGCAGTGAGTCCAGGGTCCCTGGAAACACCATATATTTT.